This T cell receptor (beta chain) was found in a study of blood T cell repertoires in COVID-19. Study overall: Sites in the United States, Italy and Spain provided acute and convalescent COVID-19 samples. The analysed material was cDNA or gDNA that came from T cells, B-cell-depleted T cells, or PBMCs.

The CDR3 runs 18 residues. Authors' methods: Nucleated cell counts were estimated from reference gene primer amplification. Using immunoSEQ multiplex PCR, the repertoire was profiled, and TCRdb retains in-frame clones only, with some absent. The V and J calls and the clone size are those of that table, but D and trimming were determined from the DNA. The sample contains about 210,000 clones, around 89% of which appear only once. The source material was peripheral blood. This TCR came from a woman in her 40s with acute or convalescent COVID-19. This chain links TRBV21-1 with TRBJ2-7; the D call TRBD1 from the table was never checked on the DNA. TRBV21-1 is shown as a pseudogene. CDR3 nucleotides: TGTGCCAGCAACATCCCGGGACAGGGGGATTGGTGTTGCTACGAGCAGTACGTC. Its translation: CASNIPGQGDWCCYEQYV.